These 4 T cell receptor beta chains were all obtained from the same sample, sequenced in a study of T cells in Graves' hyperthyroidism and ophthalmopathy. It was RNA transcripts that yielded the amplified TCR beta CDR3 regions. In the first-round RT-PCR of the TCR CDR3, the HTBI primer set was used. TCRdb reanalysed the multiplex PCR reads using MiXCR and keeps one entry per CDR3 protein. The sample lists 480,000 or so distinct CDR3 sequences, about 45% occurring once. Sequencing was performed on peripheral blood or thyroid tissue (not recorded which). Receptor source: an adult woman with Graves' disease, either hyperthyroidism or ophthalmopathy (not recorded which).

The chain links TRBV7-8 to TRBJ1-4; weak D call: TRBD1 (6 bases). CDR3 length equals 13 residues. V was clipped by 6 bases and J by 8 bases, with 13 bases between them. CDR1 is SGHVS, CDR2 FQNEAQ, per germline. The CDR3, as DNA: TGTGCCAGCAGTGTGCAGGGGAGGGAAAAACTGTTTTTT. This sequence encodes CASSVQGREKLFF.

The chain links TRBV5-4 to TRBJ1-5, with unresolved D. V was clipped by 3 bases and J by 7 bases, with 8 bases between them. The CDR3 length is 12 residues. Per the germline V gene, CDR1 is SGHNT and CDR2 is YYREEE (reference sequence). The CDR3 region is CASSSDGQPQHF. The DNA for the CDR3 is TGTGCCAGCAGCTCTGATGGGCAGCCCCAGCATTTT.

This clonotype was counted ten times or more. CDR3 DNA: TGCAGCGTTCCCTCATCGACAGACCAAGAGACCCAGTACTTC. Amino acids: CSVPSSTDQETQYF. The chain links TRBV29-1 to TRBJ2-5; maybe TRBD1 (5 bases). Germline CDR1 SQVTM, CDR2 ANQGSEA. The CDR3 runs 14 residues. The germline V and J ends were trimmed by 5 bases and 0 bases, with 13 bases remaining between them.

This clonotype was recorded many times. This rearrangement joins TRBV5-1 to TRBJ1-6, with a tentative D call TRBD1 (6 bases). The length of the CDR3 is 14 residues. V lost 0 bases and J 8 bases, leaving 9 bases between the germline ends. Germline CDR1 is SGHRS and CDR2 is YFSETQ. The CDR3 region is CASSLDRDDSPLHF. CDR3 DNA sequence: TGCGCCAGCAGCTTGGACAGGGATGATTCACCCCTCCACTTT.